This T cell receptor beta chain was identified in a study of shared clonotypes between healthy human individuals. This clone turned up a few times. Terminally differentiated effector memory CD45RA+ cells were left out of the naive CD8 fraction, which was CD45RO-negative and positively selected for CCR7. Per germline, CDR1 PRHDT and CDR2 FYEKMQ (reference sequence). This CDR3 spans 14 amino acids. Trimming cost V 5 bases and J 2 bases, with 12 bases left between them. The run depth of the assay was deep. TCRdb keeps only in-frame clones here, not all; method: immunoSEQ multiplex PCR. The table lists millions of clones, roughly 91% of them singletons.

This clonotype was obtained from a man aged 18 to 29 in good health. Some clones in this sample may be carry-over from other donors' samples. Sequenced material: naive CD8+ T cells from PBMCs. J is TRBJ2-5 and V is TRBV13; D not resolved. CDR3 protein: CASSTRTEQETQYF. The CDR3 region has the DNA TGTGCCAGCAGCACCAGGACGGAGCAAGAGACCCAGTACTTC.